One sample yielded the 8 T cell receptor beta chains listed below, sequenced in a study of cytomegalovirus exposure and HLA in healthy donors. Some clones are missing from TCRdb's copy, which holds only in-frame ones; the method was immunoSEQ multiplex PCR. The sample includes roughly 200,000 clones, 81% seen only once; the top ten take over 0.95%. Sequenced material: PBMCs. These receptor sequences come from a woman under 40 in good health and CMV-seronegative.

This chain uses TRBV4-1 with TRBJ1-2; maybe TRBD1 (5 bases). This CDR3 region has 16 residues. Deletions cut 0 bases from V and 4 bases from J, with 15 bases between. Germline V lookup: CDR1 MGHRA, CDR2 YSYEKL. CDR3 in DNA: TGCGCCAGCAGCCAAGAATTCCGGGTGGGACTCTATGGCTACACCTTC. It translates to CASSQEFRVGLYGYTF.

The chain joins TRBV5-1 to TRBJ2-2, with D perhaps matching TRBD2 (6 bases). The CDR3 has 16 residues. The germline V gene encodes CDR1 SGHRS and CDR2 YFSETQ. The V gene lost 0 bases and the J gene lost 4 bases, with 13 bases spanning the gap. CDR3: CASSLVAGTSTGELFF. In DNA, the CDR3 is TGCGCCAGCAGCTTGGTGGCGGGAACCTCCACCGGGGAGCTGTTTTTT.

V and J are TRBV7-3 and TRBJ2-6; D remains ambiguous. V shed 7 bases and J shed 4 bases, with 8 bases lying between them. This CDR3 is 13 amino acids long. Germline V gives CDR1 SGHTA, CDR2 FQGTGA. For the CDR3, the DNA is TGTGCCAGCACGTTTGGCGGGGCCAACGTCCTGACTTTC. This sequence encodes CASTFGGANVLTF. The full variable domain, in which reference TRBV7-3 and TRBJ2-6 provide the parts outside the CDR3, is GAGVSQTPSNKVTEKGKYVELRCDPISGHTALYWYRQSLGQGPEFLIYFQGTGAADDSGLPNDRFFAVRPEGSVSTLKIQRTERGDSAVYLCASTFGGANVLTFGAGSRLTVL.

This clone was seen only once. The CDR3 spells CASSLPLGNTIYF. The CDR3 DNA reads as TGTGCCAGCAGCTTACCACTGGGAAACACCATATATTTT. The chain couples TRBV5-6 to TRBJ1-3, with D hard to call. Germline V CDR1 and CDR2: SGHDT, YYEEEE. V gave up 2 bases and J gave up 4 bases, with 7 bases separating them. The CDR3 totals 13 residues.

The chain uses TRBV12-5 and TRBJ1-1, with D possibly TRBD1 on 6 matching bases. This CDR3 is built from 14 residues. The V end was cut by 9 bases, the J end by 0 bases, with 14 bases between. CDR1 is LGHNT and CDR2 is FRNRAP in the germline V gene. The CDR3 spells CASQAGAMNTEAFF. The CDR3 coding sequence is TGTGCTAGCCAGGCAGGGGCCATGAACACTGAAGCTTTCTTT.

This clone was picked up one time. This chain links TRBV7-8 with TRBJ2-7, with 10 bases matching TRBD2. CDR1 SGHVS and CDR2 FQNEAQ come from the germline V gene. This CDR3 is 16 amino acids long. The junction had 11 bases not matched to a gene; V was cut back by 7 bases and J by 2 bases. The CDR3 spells CASTRSAGGLTYEQYF. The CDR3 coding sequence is TGTGCCAGCACCCGCTCAGCGGGAGGGCTCACCTACGAGCAGTACTTC.

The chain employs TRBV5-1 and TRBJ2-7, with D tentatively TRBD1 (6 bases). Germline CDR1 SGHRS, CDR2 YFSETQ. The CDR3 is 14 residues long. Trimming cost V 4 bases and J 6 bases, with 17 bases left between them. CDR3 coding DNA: TGCGCCAGCAGCATGGGACAAGGAGGTATCGAGCAGTACTTC. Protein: CASSMGQGGIEQYF.

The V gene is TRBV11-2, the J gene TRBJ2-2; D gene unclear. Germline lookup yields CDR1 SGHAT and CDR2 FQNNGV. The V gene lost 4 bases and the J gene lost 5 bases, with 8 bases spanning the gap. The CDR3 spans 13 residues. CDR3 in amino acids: CASSSDITGELFF. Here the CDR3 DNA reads TGTGCCAGCAGCTCCGACATAACCGGGGAGCTGTTTTTT.